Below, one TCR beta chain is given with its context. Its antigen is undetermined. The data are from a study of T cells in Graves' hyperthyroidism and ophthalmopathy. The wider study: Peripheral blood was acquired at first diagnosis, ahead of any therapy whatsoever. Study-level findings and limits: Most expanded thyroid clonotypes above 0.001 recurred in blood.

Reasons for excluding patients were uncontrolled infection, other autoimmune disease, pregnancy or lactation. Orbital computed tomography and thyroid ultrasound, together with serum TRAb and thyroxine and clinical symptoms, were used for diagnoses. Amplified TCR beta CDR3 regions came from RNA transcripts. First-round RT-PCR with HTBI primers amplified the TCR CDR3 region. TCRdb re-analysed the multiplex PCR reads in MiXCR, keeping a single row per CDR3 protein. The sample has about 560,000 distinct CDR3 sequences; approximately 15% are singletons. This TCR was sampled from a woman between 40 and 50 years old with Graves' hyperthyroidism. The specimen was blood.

The CDR3 loop reads CASSHQQGVGRANDEQYF. CDR3 nucleotide sequence: TGCGCCAGCAGCCACCAACAGGGGGTCGGGAGGGCGAATGACGAGCAGTACTTC. This chain links TRBV4-1 with TRBJ2-7; D might be TRBD1 or TRBD2, each matching 8 bases. The germline V gene has CDR1 MGHRA and CDR2 YSYEKL. CDR3 length equals 18 residues. Trimming cost V 3 bases and J 5 bases, with 26 bases left between them.